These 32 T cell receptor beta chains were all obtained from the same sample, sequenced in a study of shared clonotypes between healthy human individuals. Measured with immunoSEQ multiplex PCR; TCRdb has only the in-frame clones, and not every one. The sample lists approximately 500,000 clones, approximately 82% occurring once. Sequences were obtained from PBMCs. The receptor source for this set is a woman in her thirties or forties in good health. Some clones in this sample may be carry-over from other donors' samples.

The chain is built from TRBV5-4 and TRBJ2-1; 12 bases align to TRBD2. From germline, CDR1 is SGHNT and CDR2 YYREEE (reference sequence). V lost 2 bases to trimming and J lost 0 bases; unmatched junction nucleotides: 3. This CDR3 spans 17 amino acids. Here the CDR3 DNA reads TGTGCCAGCAGCTTAGGACTAGCGGGATCCTCCTACAATGAGCAGTTCTTC. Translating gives CASSLGLAGSSYNEQFF.

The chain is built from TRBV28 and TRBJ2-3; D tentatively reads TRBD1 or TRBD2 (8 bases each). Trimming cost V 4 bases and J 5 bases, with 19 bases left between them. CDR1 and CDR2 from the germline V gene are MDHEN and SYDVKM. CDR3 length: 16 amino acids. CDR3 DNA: TGTGCCAGCAGTTCCCCCCGGGGGGGGACAGGAGATACGCAGTATTTT. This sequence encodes CASSSPRGGTGDTQYF.

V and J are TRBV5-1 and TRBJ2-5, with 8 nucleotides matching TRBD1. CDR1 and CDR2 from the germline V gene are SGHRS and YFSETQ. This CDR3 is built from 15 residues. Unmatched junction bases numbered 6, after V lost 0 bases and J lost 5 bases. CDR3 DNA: TGCGCCAGCAGCTTGGGGGGACAGGTCTGGGAGACCCAGTACTTC. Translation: CASSLGGQVWETQYF.

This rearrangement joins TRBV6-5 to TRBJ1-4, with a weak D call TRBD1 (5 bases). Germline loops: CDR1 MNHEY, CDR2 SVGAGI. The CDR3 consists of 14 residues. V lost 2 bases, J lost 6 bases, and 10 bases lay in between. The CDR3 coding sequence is TGTGCCAGCAGTTACGGGCAGGGCTATGAAAAACTGTTTTTT. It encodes CASSYGQGYEKLFF.

CDR3 sequence: CASSTNSQTGGQYF. CDR3 DNA: TGTGCCAGCAGCACCAACAGCCAAACCGGAGGGCAGTACTTC. The chain carries TRBV7-8 and TRBJ2-7, with D possibly matching TRBD2 (5 bases). Germline loops: CDR1 SGHVS, CDR2 FQNEAQ. The CDR3 spans 14 residues. V lost 5 bases to trimming and J lost 9 bases, with 20 bases between them.

The CDR3 loop is CASSSRDSKHGLNPPYTF. In DNA, the CDR3 is TGTGCCAGCAGCTCCCGGGACAGTAAGCATGGATTAAACCCTCCCTACACCTTC. The chain combines TRBV7-8 with TRBJ1-2; 7 positions match TRBD1. V shed 4 bases and J 10 bases; nucleotides not matched to a gene: 24. Germline V lookup: CDR1 SGHVS, CDR2 FQNEAQ. The CDR3 runs to 18 residues.

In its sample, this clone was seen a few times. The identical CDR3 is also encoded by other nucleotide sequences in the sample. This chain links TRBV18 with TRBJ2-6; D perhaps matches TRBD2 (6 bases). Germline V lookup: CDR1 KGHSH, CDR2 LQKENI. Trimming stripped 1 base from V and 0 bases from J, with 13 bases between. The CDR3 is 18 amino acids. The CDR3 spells CASSPRGTDFSGANVLTF. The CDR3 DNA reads TGTGCCAGCTCACCACGCGGGACCGATTTCTCTGGGGCCAACGTCCTGACTTTC.

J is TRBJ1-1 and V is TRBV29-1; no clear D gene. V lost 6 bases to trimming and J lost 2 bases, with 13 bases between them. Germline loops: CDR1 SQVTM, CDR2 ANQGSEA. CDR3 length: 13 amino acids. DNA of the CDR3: TGCAGCGTGGCCCAACTCGGAAACACTGAAGCTTTCTTT. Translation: CSVAQLGNTEAFF.

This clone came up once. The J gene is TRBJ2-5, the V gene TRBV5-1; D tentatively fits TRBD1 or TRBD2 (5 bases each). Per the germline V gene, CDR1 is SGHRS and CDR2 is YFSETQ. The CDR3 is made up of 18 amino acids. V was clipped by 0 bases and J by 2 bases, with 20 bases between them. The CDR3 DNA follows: TGCGCCAGCAGCTTGGATCTCCCGGGGCCCAGGGTACAAGAGACCCAGTACTTC. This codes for CASSLDLPGPRVQETQYF.

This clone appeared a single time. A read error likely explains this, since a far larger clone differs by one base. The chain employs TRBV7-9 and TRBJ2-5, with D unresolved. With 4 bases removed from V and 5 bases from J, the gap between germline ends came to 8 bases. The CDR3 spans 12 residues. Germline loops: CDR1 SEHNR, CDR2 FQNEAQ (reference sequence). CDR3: CASSSAIETQYF. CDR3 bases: TGTGCCAGCAGCTCAGCGATCGAGACCCAGTACTTC.

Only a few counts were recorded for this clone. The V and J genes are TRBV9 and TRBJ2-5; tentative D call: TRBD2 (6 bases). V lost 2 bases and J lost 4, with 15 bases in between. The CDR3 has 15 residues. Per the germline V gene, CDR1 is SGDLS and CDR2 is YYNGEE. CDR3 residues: CASSVTGTWGETQYF. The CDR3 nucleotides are TGTGCCAGCAGCGTCACCGGGACTTGGGGAGAGACCCAGTACTTC.

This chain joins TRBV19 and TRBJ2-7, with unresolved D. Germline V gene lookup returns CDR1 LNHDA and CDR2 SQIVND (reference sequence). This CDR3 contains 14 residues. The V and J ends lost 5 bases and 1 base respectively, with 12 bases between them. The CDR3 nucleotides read TGTGCCAGTAGTTCAGGCCTAGGTTCCTACGAGCAGTACTTC. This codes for CASSSGLGSYEQYF.

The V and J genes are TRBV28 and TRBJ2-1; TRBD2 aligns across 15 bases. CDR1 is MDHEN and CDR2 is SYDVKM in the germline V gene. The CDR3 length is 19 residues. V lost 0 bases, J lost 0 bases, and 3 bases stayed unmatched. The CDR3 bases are TGTGCCAGCAGTTTATGGGGACTAGCGGGAGGAAGCTCCTACAATGAGCAGTTCTTC. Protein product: CASSLWGLAGGSSYNEQFF.

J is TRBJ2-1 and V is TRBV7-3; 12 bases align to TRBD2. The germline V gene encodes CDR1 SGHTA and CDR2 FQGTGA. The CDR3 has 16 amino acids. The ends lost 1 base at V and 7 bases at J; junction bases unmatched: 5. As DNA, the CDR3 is TGTGCCAGCAGCTTAAGAGGGACTAGCGGGTTTAATGAGCAGTTCTTC. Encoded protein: CASSLRGTSGFNEQFF.

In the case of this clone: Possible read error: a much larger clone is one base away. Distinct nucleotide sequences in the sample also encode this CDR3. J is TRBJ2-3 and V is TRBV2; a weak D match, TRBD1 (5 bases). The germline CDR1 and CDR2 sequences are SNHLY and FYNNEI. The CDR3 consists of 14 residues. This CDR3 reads CASRDSLYTDTQYF. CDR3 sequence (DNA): TGCGCCAGCCGCGACAGCCTCTACACAGATACGCAGTATTTT. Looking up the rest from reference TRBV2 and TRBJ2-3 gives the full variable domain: EPEVTQTPSHQVTQMGQEVILRCVPISNHLYFYWYRQILGQKVEFLVSFYNNEISEKSEIFDDQFSVERPDGSNFTLKIRSTKLEDSAMYFCASRDSLYTDTQYFGPGTRLTVL.

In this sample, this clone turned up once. This chain's CDR3 is CASSKGLAGIPDTQYF. CDR3 sequence (DNA): TGTGCCAGCAGTAAGGGACTAGCGGGAATCCCAGATACGCAGTATTTT. The J gene is TRBJ2-3, the V gene TRBV28; TRBD2 agrees at 13 bases. This CDR3 is 16 amino acids long. The ends lost 5 bases at V and 4 bases at J; junction bases unmatched: 6. CDR1 and CDR2 from the germline V gene are MDHEN and SYDVKM. The full variable domain, its missing parts supplied by reference TRBV28 and TRBJ2-3, is DVKVTQSSRYLVKRTGEKVFLECVQDMDHENMFWYRQDPGLGLRLIYFSYDVKMKEKGDIPEGYSVSREKKERFSLILESASTNQTSMYLCASSKGLAGIPDTQYFGPGTRLTVL.

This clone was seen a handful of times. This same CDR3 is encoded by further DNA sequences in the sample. Here the CDR3 reads CASSPGHLNTEAFF. CDR3 bases: TGTGCCAGTAGTCCGGGACACTTGAACACTGAAGCTTTCTTT. The chain combines TRBV19 with TRBJ1-1; tentatively, D is TRBD1 (6 bases). This CDR3 comprises 14 residues. The ends were cut back, 5 bases at V and 0 bases at J, with 10 bases in the middle. Per germline, CDR1 LNHDA and CDR2 SQIVND (reference sequence).

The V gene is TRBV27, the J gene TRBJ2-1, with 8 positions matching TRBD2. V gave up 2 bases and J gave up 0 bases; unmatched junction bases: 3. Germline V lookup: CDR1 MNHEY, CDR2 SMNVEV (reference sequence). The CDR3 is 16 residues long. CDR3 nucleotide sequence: TGTGCCAGCAGTTTACGGCTAGCGGGCTCCTACAATGAGCAGTTCTTC. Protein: CASSLRLAGSYNEQFF.

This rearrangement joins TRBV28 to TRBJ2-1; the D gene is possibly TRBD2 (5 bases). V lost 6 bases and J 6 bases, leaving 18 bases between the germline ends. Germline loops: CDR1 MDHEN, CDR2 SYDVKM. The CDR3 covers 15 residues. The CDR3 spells CASSEEGGLGNEQFF. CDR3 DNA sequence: TGTGCCAGCAGCGAAGAGGGCGGGCTGGGCAATGAGCAGTTCTTC.

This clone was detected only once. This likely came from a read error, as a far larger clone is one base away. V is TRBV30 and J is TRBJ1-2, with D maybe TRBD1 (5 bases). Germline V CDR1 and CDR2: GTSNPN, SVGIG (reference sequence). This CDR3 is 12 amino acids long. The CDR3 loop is CAFARDSYDYTF. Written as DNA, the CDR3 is TGTGCCTTTGCCCGGGACTCCTATGACTACACCTTC.

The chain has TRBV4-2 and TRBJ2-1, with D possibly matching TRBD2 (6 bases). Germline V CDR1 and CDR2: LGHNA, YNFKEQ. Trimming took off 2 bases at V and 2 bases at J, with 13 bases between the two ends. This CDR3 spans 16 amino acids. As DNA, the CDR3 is TGTGCCAGCAGCCAACGACTAGGAGGGACCTACAATGAGCAGTTCTTC. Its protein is CASSQRLGGTYNEQFF.

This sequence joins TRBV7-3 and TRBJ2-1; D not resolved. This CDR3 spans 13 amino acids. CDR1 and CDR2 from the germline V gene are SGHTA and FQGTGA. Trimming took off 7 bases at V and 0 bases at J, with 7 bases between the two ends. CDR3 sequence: CASTDGSYNEQFF. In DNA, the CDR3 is TGTGCCAGCACGGACGGCTCCTACAATGAGCAGTTCTTC. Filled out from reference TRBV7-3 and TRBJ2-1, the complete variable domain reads GAGVSQTPSNKVTEKGKYVELRCDPISGHTALYWYRQSLGQGPEFLIYFQGTGAADDSGLPNDRFFAVRPEGSVSTLKIQRTERGDSAVYLCASTDGSYNEQFFGPGTRLTVL.

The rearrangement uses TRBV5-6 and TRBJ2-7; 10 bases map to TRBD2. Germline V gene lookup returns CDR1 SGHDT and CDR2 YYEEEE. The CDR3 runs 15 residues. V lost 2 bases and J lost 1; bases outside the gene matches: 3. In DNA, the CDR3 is TGTGCCAGCAGCTTACCGGGACTAGCGTCCTACGAGCAGTACTTC. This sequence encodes CASSLPGLASYEQYF.

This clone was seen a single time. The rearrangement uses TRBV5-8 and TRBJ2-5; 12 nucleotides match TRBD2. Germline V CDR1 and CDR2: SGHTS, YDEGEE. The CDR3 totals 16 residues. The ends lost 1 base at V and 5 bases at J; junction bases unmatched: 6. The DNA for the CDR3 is TGTGCCAGCAGCTTGCCTCTAGCGGGAGGGGGGGAGACCCAGTACTTC. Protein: CASSLPLAGGGETQYF.

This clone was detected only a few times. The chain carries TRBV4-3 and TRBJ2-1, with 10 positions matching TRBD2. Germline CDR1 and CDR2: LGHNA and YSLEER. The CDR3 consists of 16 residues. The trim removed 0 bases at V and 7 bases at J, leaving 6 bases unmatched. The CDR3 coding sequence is TGCGCCAGCAGCCAAGATCTGGGACTAGCGTCAAATGAGCAGTTCTTC. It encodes CASSQDLGLASNEQFF.

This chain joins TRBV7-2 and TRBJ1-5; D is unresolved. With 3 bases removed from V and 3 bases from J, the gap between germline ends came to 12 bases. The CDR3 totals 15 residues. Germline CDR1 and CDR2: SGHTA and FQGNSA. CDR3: CASSFGPYNNQPQHF. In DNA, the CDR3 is TGTGCCAGCAGCTTTGGACCCTATAACAATCAGCCCCAGCATTTT.

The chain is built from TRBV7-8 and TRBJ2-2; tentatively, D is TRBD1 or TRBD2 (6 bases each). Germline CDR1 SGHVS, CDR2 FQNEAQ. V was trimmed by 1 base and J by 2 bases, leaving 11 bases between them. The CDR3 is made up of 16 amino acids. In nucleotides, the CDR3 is TGTGCCAGCAGCTTAGTCGGAGGGGGAAACACCGGGGAGCTGTTTTTT. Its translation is CASSLVGGGNTGELFF.

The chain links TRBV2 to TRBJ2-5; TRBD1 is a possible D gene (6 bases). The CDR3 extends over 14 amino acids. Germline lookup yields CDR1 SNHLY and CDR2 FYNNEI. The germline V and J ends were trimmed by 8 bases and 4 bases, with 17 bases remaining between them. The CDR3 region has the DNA TGTGCCAGCGTACAGGGTGGGGTCGGAGAGACCCAGTACTTC. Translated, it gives CASVQGGVGETQYF. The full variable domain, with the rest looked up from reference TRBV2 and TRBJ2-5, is EPEVTQTPSHQVTQMGQEVILRCVPISNHLYFYWYRQILGQKVEFLVSFYNNEISEKSEIFDDQFSVERPDGSNFTLKIRSTKLEDSAMYFCASVQGGVGETQYFGPGTRLLVL.

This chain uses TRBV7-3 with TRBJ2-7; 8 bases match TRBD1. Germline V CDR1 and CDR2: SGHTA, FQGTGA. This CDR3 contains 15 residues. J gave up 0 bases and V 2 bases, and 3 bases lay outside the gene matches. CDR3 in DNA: TGTGCCAGCAGCTTATCCAGGGGGCCCTCCTACGAGCAGTACTTC. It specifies CASSLSRGPSYEQYF. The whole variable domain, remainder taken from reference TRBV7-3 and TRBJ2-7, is GAGVSQTPSNKVTEKGKYVELRCDPISGHTALYWYRQSLGQGPEFLIYFQGTGAADDSGLPNDRFFAVRPEGSVSTLKIQRTERGDSAVYLCASSLSRGPSYEQYFGPGTRLTVT.

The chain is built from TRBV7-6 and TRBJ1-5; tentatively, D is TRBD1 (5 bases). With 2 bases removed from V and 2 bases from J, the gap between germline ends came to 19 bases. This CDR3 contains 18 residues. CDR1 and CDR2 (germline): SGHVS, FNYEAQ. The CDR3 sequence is CASSLPLTGRSGNQPQHF. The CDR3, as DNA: TGTGCCAGCAGCTTACCCCTAACAGGAAGGTCGGGCAATCAGCCCCAGCATTTT.

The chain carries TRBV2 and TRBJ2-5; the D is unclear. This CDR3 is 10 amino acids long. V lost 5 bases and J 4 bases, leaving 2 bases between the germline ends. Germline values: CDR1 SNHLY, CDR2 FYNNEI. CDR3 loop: CASSRETQYF. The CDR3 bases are TGTGCCAGCAGTCGAGAGACCCAGTACTTC.

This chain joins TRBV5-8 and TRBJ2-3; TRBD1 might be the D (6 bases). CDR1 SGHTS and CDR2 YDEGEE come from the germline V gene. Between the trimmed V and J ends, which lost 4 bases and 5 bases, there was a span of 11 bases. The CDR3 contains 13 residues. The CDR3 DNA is TGTGCCAGCAGCCTCATAGGGGGAGATACGCAGTATTTT. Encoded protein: CASSLIGGDTQYF. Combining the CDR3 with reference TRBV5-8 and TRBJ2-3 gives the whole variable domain EAGVTQSPTHLIKTRGQQATLRCSPISGHTSVYWYQQALGLGLQFLLWYDEGEERNRGNFPPRFSGRQFPNYSSELNVNALELEDSALYLCASSLIGGDTQYFGPGTRLTVL.